Reported below is one T cell receptor beta chain. Antigen specificity is unknown. The CDR3 totals 13 residues. Trimming took off 2 bases at V and 4 bases at J, with 6 bases between the two ends. Per germline, CDR1 SGHDT and CDR2 YYEEEE. The entry originates in a study of CD8 T cells in ankylosing spondylitis. Study-level results: The study identified a TCR beta motif of roughly eight highly homologous variants that appeared characteristic of ankylosing spondylitis blood.

TCRdb re-called the 5' RACE reads through MiXCR, storing one row per CDR3 protein. The sample includes 750,000 to 850,000 distinct CDR3 sequences, 12% of them seen just once. The receptor was derived from a male donor with ankylosing spondylitis. Sequenced: blood, either unsorted or a sorted T cell fraction (not recorded which). The chain employs TRBV5-6 and TRBJ2-2; D not certain. CDR3: CASSFLSTGELFF. The CDR3 DNA reads TGTGCCAGCAGCTTCCTGAGCACCGGGGAGCTGTTTTTT.